This is a list of T cell receptor beta chains from one sample in a study of blood T cell repertoires in COVID-19. Data came from immunoSEQ multiplex PCR; TCRdb stores just in-frame clones and leaves some out. The sample records under 150,000 clones, roughly four fifths being singletons. The sample comprised peripheral blood. All receptors come from a human donor in a cohort sampled during active COVID-19. CDR3s include the opening cysteine and the closing phenylalanine or tryptophan. The D gene is left open where the match is weak. Expanded clones are given a class, and other clones once, few, many or no size at all.

15	TRBD1	TRBJ2-1	NA	TRBV3-1/TRBV3-2	CASTTGGFEYNEQFF	TGTGCCAGCACTACAGGGGGCTTCGAATACAATGAGCAGTTCTTC
14	NA	TRBJ2-1	few	TRBV2	CASSGTTSYNEQFF	TGTGCCAGCAGTGGGACTACCTCCTACAATGAGCAGTTCTTC
14	TRBD1	TRBJ1-1	NA	TRBV6-5	CASSPHRDRGEAFF	TGTGCCAGCAGTCCCCACCGGGACAGGGGTGAAGCTTTCTTT
16	NA	TRBJ1-1	NA	TRBV6-1	CASSDLGGHSNTEAFF	TGTGCCAGCAGTGATTTAGGGGGACATTCGAACACTGAAGCTTTCTTT
15	TRBD1	TRBJ1-4	NA	TRBV27	CASSLRQGDRVELFF	TGTGCCAGCAGTCTTAGACAGGGAGACCGTGTGGAACTGTTTTTT
16	NA	TRBJ2-7	NA	TRBV5-1	CASSLGGGLGNYEQYF	TGCGCCAGCAGCTTGGGTGGGGGCTTGGGGAACTACGAGCAGTACTTC
15	NA	TRBJ2-7	NA	TRBV4-1	CASSQGSVSSYEQYF	TGCGCCAGCAGCCAAGGGTCAGTTTCCTCCTACGAGCAGTACTTC
14	NA	TRBJ2-6	NA	TRBV5-1	CASMFGSGANVLTF	TGCGCCAGCATGTTCGGCTCTGGGGCCAACGTCCTGACTTTC
13	NA	TRBJ2-7	NA	TRBV29-1	CSVEEDGPSEQYF	TGCAGCGTTGAAGAAGATGGGCCGAGCGAGCAGTACTTC
16	NA	TRBJ2-2	NA	TRBV25-1	CASSASVTADSGELFF	TGTGCCAGCAGTGCCTCTGTTACAGCAGATAGCGGGGAGCTGTTTTTT
16	NA	TRBJ2-2	NA	TRBV18	CASSPLAGWNTGELFF	TGTGCCAGCTCACCACTCGCAGGCTGGAACACCGGGGAGCTGTTTTTT
15	NA	TRBJ2-7	NA	TRBV4-2	CASSQAAQAGYEQYF	TGTGCCAGCAGCCAAGCAGCCCAGGCAGGCTACGAGCAGTACTTC
15	TRBD2	TRBJ2-2	NA	TRBV5-4	CASSPSGRGTGELFF	TGTGCCAGCAGCCCTAGCGGCCGCGGCACCGGGGAGCTGTTTTTT
16	TRBD1	TRBJ1-1	NA	TRBV5-1	CASSPILDRAYSEAFF	TGCGCCAGCAGCCCTATACTAGACAGGGCGTATTCCGAAGCTTTCTTT
13	NA	TRBJ1-2	NA	TRBV2	CASSENRDYGYTF	TGTGCCAGCAGTGAGAACAGAGACTATGGCTACACCTTC
14	TRBD1	TRBJ2-7	NA	TRBV5-4	CASSYGTDSYEQYF	TGTGCCAGCAGCTACGGGACAGACTCCTACGAGCAGTACTTC
14	NA	TRBJ1-1	NA	TRBV6-5	CASRPDTPGTEAFF	TGTGCCAGCAGACCGGACACCCCCGGCACTGAAGCTTTCTTT
12	TRBD2	TRBJ2-7	NA	TRBV10-3	CAIGTSAYEQYF	TGTGCCATCGGGACTAGCGCCTACGAGCAGTACTTC
16	NA	TRBJ1-5	NA	TRBV4-1	CASSLWKQEEDQPQHF	TGCGCCAGCAGCCTTTGGAAACAGGAAGAGGATCAGCCCCAGCATTTT
15	NA	TRBJ1-1	NA	TRBV5-1	CASSLVGLSNTEAFF	TGCGCCAGCAGCTTAGTGGGGCTTTCGAACACTGAAGCTTTCTTT
18	TRBD2	TRBJ2-3	few	TRBV19	CASSGGLAGAPSTDTQYF	TGTGCCAGTAGTGGGGGACTAGCGGGGGCCCCTAGCACAGATACGCAGTATTTT
16	NA	TRBJ2-2	NA	TRBV6-1	CASSDLRGSGTGELFF	TGTGCCAGCAGTGATCTACGGGGTTCAGGCACCGGGGAGCTGTTTTTT
11	TRBD2	TRBJ2-1	NA	TRBV20-1	CSAASGGFLFF	TGCAGTGCTGCTAGCGGGGGCTTCCTGTTCTTC
13	TRBD1	TRBJ1-2	NA	TRBV30	CAWGTGAGYGYTF	TGTGCCTGGGGGACAGGTGCGGGCTATGGCTACACCTTC
15	TRBD2	TRBJ2-5	once	TRBV2	CASSVGGGRLETQYF	TGTGCCAGCAGTGTGGGGGGGGGTCGGTTGGAGACCCAGTACTTC
16	TRBD1	TRBJ2-2	few	TRBV7-9	CASSLLWTGYTGELFF	TGTGCCAGCAGCTTACTCTGGACAGGGTACACCGGGGAGCTGTTTTTT
13	TRBD1	TRBJ2-7	NA	TRBV9	CASSWDRAGEQYF	TGTGCCAGCAGCTGGGACAGGGCAGGCGAGCAGTACTTC
17	NA	TRBJ1-6	NA	TRBV27	CASSLSSRGSYNSPLHF	TGTGCCAGCAGTTTATCGTCTCGAGGCTCCTATAATTCACCCCTCCACTTT
17	TRBD1	TRBJ1-4	few	TRBV28	CASSPRFTGTANEKLFF	TGTGCCAGCAGTCCACGCTTCACCGGGACAGCTAATGAAAAACTGTTTTTT
13	NA	TRBJ2-5	few	TRBV5-4	CASTGTPQETQYF	TGTGCCAGCACTGGGACACCCCAAGAGACCCAGTACTTC
11	NA	TRBJ2-2	once	TRBV29-1	CSVVSTGELFF	TGCAGCGTTGTTAGCACCGGGGAGCTGTTTTTT
15	TRBD1	TRBJ2-1	NA	TRBV4-1	CASSQGGDRGWVQFF	TGCGCCAGCAGCCAAGGGGGAGACAGGGGATGGGTGCAGTTCTTC
12	NA	TRBJ2-5	NA	TRBV27	CASSFPSGTQYF	TGTGCCAGCAGTTTTCCCTCGGGGACCCAGTACTTC
20	TRBD2	TRBJ2-5	NA	TRBV19	CASSIQGPSGVVAPKETQYF	TGTGCCAGTAGTATCCAGGGGCCTAGCGGGGTAGTCGCACCGAAAGAGACCCAGTACTTC
17	NA	TRBJ1-1	NA	TRBV3-1/TRBV3-2	CASSQPGYFGMNTEAFF	TGTGCCAGCAGCCAGCCGGGCTACTTCGGGATGAACACTGAAGCTTTCTTT
15	NA	TRBJ2-7	NA	TRBV5-8	CASSLGQGTRWEQYF	TGTGCCAGCAGCTTGGGCCAGGGTACCCGCTGGGAGCAGTACTTC
12	TRBD1	TRBJ2-3	NA	TRBV6-5	CASRTGEDTQYF	TGTGCCAGCAGGACAGGGGAAGATACGCAGTATTTT
15	NA	TRBJ1-5	NA	TRBV5-6	CASSLGGGSNQPQHF	TGTGCCAGCAGCTTAGGGGGTGGGAGCAATCAGCCCCAGCATTTT
14	TRBD1	TRBJ1-1	NA	TRBV2	CASSLQGAATEAFF	TGTGCCAGCAGCTTACAGGGGGCCGCCACTGAAGCTTTCTTT
14	NA	TRBJ1-5	NA	TRBV7-2	CASSLKGFNQPQHF	TGTGCCAGCAGCCTAAAGGGGTTCAATCAGCCCCAGCATTTT
14	NA	TRBJ2-7	NA	TRBV5-5	CASSLPGHSYEQYF	TGTGCCAGCAGCTTACCGGGACATTCCTACGAGCAGTACTTC
16	NA	TRBJ2-2	few	TRBV6-6	CASYRGQGTNTGELFF	TGTGCCAGCTACCGTGGGCAGGGAACGAACACCGGGGAGCTGTTTTTT
17	NA	TRBJ1-1	NA	TRBV4-1	CASSQDRLTEMNTEAFF	TGCGCCAGCAGCCAAGACAGGCTAACGGAAATGAACACTGAAGCTTTCTTT
17	NA	TRBJ2-7	NA	TRBV3-1/TRBV3-2	CASSQEYLGGPAYEQYF	TGTGCCAGCAGCCAAGAATACCTCGGGGGGCCAGCCTACGAGCAGTACTTC
15	TRBD1	TRBJ1-3	once	TRBV11-2	CASSLTGTGGNTIYF	TGTGCCAGCAGCTTAACCGGGACAGGGGGAAACACCATATATTTT
13	NA	TRBJ2-5	NA	TRBV2	CASRGTFQETQYF	TGTGCCAGCAGGGGGACTTTCCAAGAGACCCAGTACTTC